This T cell receptor (beta chain) was observed in a study of T cells in Graves' hyperthyroidism and ophthalmopathy. The germline V gene has CDR1 LNHDA and CDR2 SQIVND (reference sequence). The CDR3 has 16 amino acids. Concerning this clonotype itself: A junction end diverges from the germline sequence, so it may reflect a read error.

TCR beta CDR3 sequences were amplified from RNA transcripts. The HTBI primer set served for first-round RT-PCR of the TCR CDR3. In TCRdb, the multiplex PCR reads were re-called with MiXCR into one record per CDR3 protein. Of about half a million distinct CDR3 sequences in the sample, under 25% are singletons; the top ten hold 45% to 55%. Specimen: blood. The chain employs TRBV19 and TRBJ2-1, with D hard to call. The origin of this receptor is a woman in her 70s with Graves' ophthalmopathy. This CDR3 reads CASSSPVRSKYNEQLF. Here the CDR3 DNA reads TGTGCCAGTAGTTCCCCAGTTCGGAGCAAGTACAATGAGCAGCTCTTC.